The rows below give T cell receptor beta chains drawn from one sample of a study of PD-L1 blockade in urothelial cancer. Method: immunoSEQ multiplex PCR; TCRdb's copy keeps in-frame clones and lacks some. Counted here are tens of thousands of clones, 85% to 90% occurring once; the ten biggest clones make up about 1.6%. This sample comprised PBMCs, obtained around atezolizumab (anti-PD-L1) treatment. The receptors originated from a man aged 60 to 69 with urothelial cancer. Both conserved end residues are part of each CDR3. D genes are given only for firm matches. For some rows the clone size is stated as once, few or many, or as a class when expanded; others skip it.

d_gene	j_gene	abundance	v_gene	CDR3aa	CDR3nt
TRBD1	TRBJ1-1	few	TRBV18	CASSPGQGNTEAFF	TGTGCCAGCTCACCCGGACAGGGGAACACTGAAGCTTTCTTT
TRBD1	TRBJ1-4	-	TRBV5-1	CASSPDRAEKLFF	TGCGCCAGCAGCCCGGACAGGGCCGAAAAACTGTTTTTT
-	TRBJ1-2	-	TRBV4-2	CASSQDKGGQMGYGYTF	TGTGCCAGCAGCCAAGACAAGGGTGGACAGATGGGCTATGGCTACACCTTC
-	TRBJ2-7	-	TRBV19	CASSIGRQGGSGSYEQYF	TGTGCCAGTAGTATAGGTCGCCAGGGAGGTAGCGGCTCCTACGAGCAGTACTTC
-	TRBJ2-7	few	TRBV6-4	CASNDSYEQYF	TGTGCCAGCAACGACAGCTACGAGCAGTACTTC
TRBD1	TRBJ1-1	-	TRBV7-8	CASSTRQGGHTEAFF	TGTGCCAGCAGCACGAGACAGGGGGGACACACTGAAGCTTTCTTT
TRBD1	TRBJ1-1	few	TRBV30	CAWSVLQGGTEAFF	TGTGCCTGGAGTGTACTCCAGGGGGGCACTGAAGCTTTCTTT
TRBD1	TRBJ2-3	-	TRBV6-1	CASRTGWDTDTQYF	TGTGCCAGCAGGACAGGGTGGGACACAGATACGCAGTATTTT
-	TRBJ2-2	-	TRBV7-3	CASSPPQTGELFF	TGTGCCAGCAGCCCTCCCCAGACCGGGGAGCTGTTTTTT
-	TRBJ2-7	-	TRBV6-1	CASSDGLTSPRGRYEQYF	TGTGCCAGCAGTGACGGGTTAACCTCTCCGCGGGGGCGCTACGAGCAGTACTTC
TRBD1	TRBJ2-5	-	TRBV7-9	CASRWGQQETQYF	TGTGCCAGCAGATGGGGACAGCAAGAGACCCAGTACTTC
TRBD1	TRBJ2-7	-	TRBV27	CASKGQGEYEQYF	TGTGCCAGCAAAGGGCAGGGGGAATACGAGCAGTACTTC
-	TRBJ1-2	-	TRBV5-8	CASSLKLYGYTF	TGTGCCAGCAGCTTGAAGCTTTATGGCTACACCTTC
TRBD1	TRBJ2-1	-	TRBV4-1	CASSRQTGDEQFF	TGCGCCAGCAGCCGACAGACAGGGGATGAGCAGTTCTTC
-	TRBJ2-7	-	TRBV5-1	CASSLGASRYEQYF	TGCGCCAGCAGCTTGGGGGCTTCTCGCTACGAGCAGTACTTC
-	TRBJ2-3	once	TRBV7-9	CASSIWTGTDTQYF	TGTGCCAGCAGCATATGGACAGGCACAGATACGCAGTATTTT
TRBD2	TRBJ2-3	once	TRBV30	CAWSVRLAGLVDTQYF	TGTGCCTGGAGTGTACGGCTAGCGGGATTGGTAGATACGCAGTATTTT
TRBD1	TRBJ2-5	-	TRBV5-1	CASSQEPQGAEETQYF	TGCGCCAGCAGCCAGGAGCCTCAGGGGGCTGAAGAGACCCAGTACTTC
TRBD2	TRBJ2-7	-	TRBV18	CASSGTSGTPPYEQYF	TGTGCCAGCTCAGGGACTAGCGGGACTCCTCCCTACGAGCAGTACTTC
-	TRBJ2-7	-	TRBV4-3	CASSQGRPSYEQYF	TGCGCCAGCAGCCAGGGCCGCCCCTCCTACGAGCAGTACTTC
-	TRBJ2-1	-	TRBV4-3	CASSPDYPVQEQFF	TGCGCCAGCAGCCCGGACTACCCCGTCCAGGAGCAGTTCTTC
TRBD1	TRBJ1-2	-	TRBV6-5	CATLQGDVYGYTF	TGTGCCACCTTACAGGGGGACGTCTATGGCTACACCTTC
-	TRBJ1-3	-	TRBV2	CASALDLYRDSSGNTIYF	TGTGCCAGCGCGTTAGACTTATACAGGGATAGCTCTGGAAACACCATATATTTT
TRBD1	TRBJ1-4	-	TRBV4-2	CASSLRGQQGNEKLFF	TGTGCCAGCAGCCTTCGGGGACAGCAAGGGAATGAAAAACTGTTTTTT
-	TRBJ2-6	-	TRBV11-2	CASSLQVSGANVLTF	TGTGCCAGCAGCTTACAGGTCTCTGGGGCCAACGTCCTGACTTTC
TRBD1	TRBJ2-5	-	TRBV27	CASRGIVTGEQYF	TGTGCCAGCAGGGGAATTGTTACAGGGGAGCAGTACTTC
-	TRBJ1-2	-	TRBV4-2	CASSQDLTSPDYGYTF	TGTGCCAGCAGCCAAGATTTGACATCTCCCGACTATGGCTACACCTTC
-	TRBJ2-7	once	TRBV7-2	CASSLPRGPTYF	TGTGCCAGCAGCTTACCGCGGGGGCCTACTTACTTC
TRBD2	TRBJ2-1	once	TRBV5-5	CASSLAASGGIHEQFF	TGTGCCAGCAGCTTGGCTGCTAGCGGGGGGATTCATGAGCAGTTCTTC
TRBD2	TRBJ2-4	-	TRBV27	CASSLPLGRGREAKNIQYF	TGTGCCAGCAGTTTACCCCTGGGGCGCGGGAGGGAAGCCAAAAACATTCAGTACTTC
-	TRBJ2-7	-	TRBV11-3	CASSLYGGSEQYF	TGTGCCAGCAGCCTCTACGGGGGTTCCGAGCAGTACTTC
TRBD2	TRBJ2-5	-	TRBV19	CASSTTGGGLETQYF	TGTGCCAGTAGTACCACAGGCGGGGGTCTCGAGACCCAGTACTTC
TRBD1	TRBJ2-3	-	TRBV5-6	CASSFGTGMDTQYF	TGTGCCAGCAGCTTCGGGACAGGGATGGATACGCAGTATTTT
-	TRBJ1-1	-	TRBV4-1	CASSQTGAGRTEAFF	TGCGCCAGCAGCCAAACGGGGGCCGGGAGGACTGAAGCTTTCTTT
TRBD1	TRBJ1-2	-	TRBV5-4	CASSLGSGGTGFLHGYTF	TGTGCCAGCAGCTTAGGATCCGGAGGGACAGGGTTTTTGCATGGCTACACCTTC
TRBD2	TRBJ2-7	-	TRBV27	CASSKFMDRRTRIYEQYF	TGTGCCAGCAGCAAGTTTATGGATAGGCGGACTAGGATCTACGAGCAGTACTTC
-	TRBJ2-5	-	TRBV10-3	CAISGDSGETQYF	TGTGCCATCAGCGGGGACTCAGGAGAGACCCAGTACTTC
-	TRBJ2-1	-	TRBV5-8	CASSLYVAMSSYNEQFF	TGTGCCAGCAGCTTGTATGTCGCGATGAGCTCCTACAATGAGCAGTTCTTC
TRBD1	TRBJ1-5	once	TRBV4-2	CASSQGGQGLNQPQHF	TGTGCCAGCAGCCAAGGGGGACAGGGGCTTAATCAGCCCCAGCATTTT
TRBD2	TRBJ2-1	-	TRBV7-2	CASSFQQEAGESGEQFF	TGTGCCAGCAGCTTCCAGCAGGAAGCGGGAGAGAGCGGTGAGCAGTTCTTC
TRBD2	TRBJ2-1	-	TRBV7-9	CASSYWMTSGYNEQFF	TGTGCCAGCAGCTACTGGATGACTAGCGGTTACAATGAGCAGTTCTTC
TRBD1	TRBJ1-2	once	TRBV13	CASRPQGATFGYTF	TGTGCCAGCAGACCACAGGGGGCCACGTTCGGCTACACCTTC
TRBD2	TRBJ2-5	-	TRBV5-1	CASSLMGLAGNQETQYF	TGCGCCAGCAGCTTGATGGGACTAGCGGGGAACCAAGAGACCCAGTACTTC
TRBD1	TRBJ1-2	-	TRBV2	CASSDSQGDYGYTF	TGTGCCAGCAGTGACAGCCAGGGGGACTATGGCTACACCTTC
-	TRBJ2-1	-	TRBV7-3	CASSLTSYRYNEQFF	TGTGCCAGCAGCTTAACCTCCTACAGATACAATGAGCAGTTCTTC
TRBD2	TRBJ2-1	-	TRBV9	CASQKSGTSYNEQFF	TGTGCCAGCCAAAAAAGCGGGACCTCCTACAATGAGCAGTTCTTC
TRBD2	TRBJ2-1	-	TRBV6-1	CASRGLAGVYNEQFF	TGTGCCAGCAGGGGACTAGCGGGGGTTTACAATGAGCAGTTCTTC
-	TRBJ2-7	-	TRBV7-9	CASSPGVGEQYF	TGTGCCAGCAGCCCAGGGGTAGGCGAGCAGTACTTC
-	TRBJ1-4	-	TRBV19	CASSIVVSYYEKLFF	TGTGCCAGTAGTATAGTAGTATCATATTATGAAAAACTGTTTTTT
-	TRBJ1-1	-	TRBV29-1	CSGAGGGGTEAFF	TGCAGTGGAGCGGGGGGAGGAGGCACTGAAGCTTTCTTT
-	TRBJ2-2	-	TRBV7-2	CASSTVATNTGELFF	TGTGCCAGCAGCACCGTAGCGACAAACACCGGGGAGCTGTTTTTT
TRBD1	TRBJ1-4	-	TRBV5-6	CASSYPGGDWEKLFF	TGTGCCAGCAGCTACCCAGGGGGCGACTGGGAAAAACTGTTTTTT
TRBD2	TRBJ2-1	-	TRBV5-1	CASSFLAGGPGNEQFF	TGCGCCAGCAGCTTTCTAGCGGGGGGGCCTGGCAATGAGCAGTTCTTC
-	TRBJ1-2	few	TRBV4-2	CASSTGNYGYTF	TGTGCCAGCAGCACAGGGAACTATGGCTACACCTTC
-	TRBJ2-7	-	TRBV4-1	CASSIRYQGQYEQYF	TGCGCCAGCAGTATTAGATATCAGGGCCAATACGAGCAGTACTTC
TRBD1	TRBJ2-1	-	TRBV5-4	CASSLSRPGGEQFF	TGTGCCAGCAGCTTGAGCCGTCCAGGGGGAGAGCAGTTCTTC
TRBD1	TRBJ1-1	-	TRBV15	CATSKRQGASAEAFF	TGTGCCACCAGCAAACGACAGGGGGCATCCGCTGAAGCTTTCTTT